The source of this T cell receptor (beta chain) is a study of cytomegalovirus exposure and HLA in healthy donors (dated by TCRdb to about 2017). Study-wide context: An earlier analysis of roughly 610 of the donors reported around 280 Gb of sequence data and roughly 120 million unique TCR beta sequences obtained from around 170 million T cells. Around 300 gigabases of sequencing data and 80 million or so unique TCR sequences were included in an early release covering under 650 HLA-typed donors. Of the roughly 390 genotyped donors, approximately 83% fell in the genetic ancestry cluster associated with self-reported Caucasian donors. The aim of the study was to test whether cataloging public T cell receptors could identify signatures of past pathogen exposure. The study profiled the T cell repertoires of about 720 subjects by immunosequencing and related them to cytomegalovirus serostatus. In addition to the first cohort of 666 subjects, a separate validation cohort of about 120 different subjects was used. High-throughput TCR immunosequencing, statistical association of individual TCRs with disease status, and machine learning were combined to predict cytomegalovirus infection status. A later analysis re-examined previously published TCR beta repertoires from around 670 donors and added high-resolution HLA genotyping to investigate patterns of TCR occurrence. Rather than using new phenotypic data, the later analysis identified candidate immune exposures from TCR beta sequences and from how often those sequences occurred across donors. To decide whether each TCR beta V gene segment behaved as functional or pseudogenic, an earlier analysis of some 600 of the donors relied on high-throughput TCR beta sequencing. Alongside the repertoire data, information on donor age, sex, ethnicity and CMV serostatus was compiled. A later genetic analysis took genome-wide SNP genotypes for about three fifths of the 666 donors and used that subset as a discovery cohort. All discovery cohort repertoires had been generated on a single sequencing platform. Class I and class II HLA loci were covered by the typing at four-digit resolution. Typing coverage differed by locus: A, B, C, DRB1 and DQB1 were typed in roughly 620-640 donors, DQA1 in about 500, DPA1 in approximately 600, and DPB1 in roughly 470. Four or five DR-DQ haplotypes were handled as single units for association and clustering because linkage in the cohort was strong. On average, around 200,000 unique TCR beta nucleotide sequences were sequenced per donor among a few hundred genotyped donors of the cohort, with approximately 18% of those sequences being non-productive. The paper's findings and limits, for the study overall: Most TCR sequences were seen in very few donors, while some public TCRs were found in many individuals. According to a later analysis, parvovirus B19, influenza, CMV and Epstein-Barr virus appeared linked to several top co-occurrence clusters. CMV serostatus was the only immune exposure information available for the cohort. A later analysis found that TCR association rates varied across HLA loci, with DRB1 alleles showing the most associated TCRs and HLA-C alleles the fewest. A later analysis associated 15,000 or so TCR beta sequences with specific HLA alleles at a false discovery rate of 0.05. A few of the identified cytomegalovirus-associated TCR beta chains were confirmed in vitro to be specific for cytomegalovirus antigens. Because HLA typing was unavailable for some donors at each locus, only the typed subset was used in association tests. Compared with equally common non-associated chains, HLA-associated TCR beta chains in a later analysis were more clonally expanded and had lower generation probabilities. The classifier was reported to diagnose cytomegalovirus status with high specificity and sensitivity in both the original cohort and the validation cohort. Compared with the roughly 670-donor mean, donors in an Asian-associated ancestry cluster had fewer N-insertions in productive TCRs, according to a later genetic analysis. A further reported finding was that TCR beta sequences accurately predicted the HLA-A and HLA-B alleles for most subjects in the first cohort. An association between a missense DCLRE1C variant and V-gene and J-gene trimming of TCR beta chains was found in a later genetic analysis and replicated in an independent cohort. Roughly uniform sequencing depth across donors was assumed in presence/absence analyses, although this assumption may not hold. Correlated functional status among segregating V segments might reflect linkage disequilibrium, but an unknown experimental factor could not be ruled out. Because counts were too low, some 16 rarely observed V segments, including chromosome 9 orphons, were excluded from the earlier analysis of 587 of the donors. The authors suggested that the approach could potentially be extended to other disease states and immunological phenotypes. Strong co-occurrence of HLA alleles, especially DR and DQ, made assigning TCR associations to individual alleles difficult. Only TCR beta chains were sequenced in this cohort, and the absence of alpha or paired-chain data limited detectable features. A cluster of highly shared sequence variants was judged likely to be a technical artifact of the sequencing pipeline. Most CMV-associated TCR beta chains appeared to be HLA-restricted in a later analysis, and the HLA associations seemed to be driven largely by CMV exposure. A total of fewer than 200 TCR beta chains were listed by the study as associated with cytomegalovirus. Broadly in line with IMGT annotations, most TCR beta V segments showed up in productive rearrangements about 87% or about 30% of the time in an earlier analysis of 587 of the donors.

To prepare the library, the immunoSEQ multiplex PCR assay was applied. A mixture of 60 forward primers for TCR Vbeta segments and 13 reverse primers for TCR Jbeta segments was used in the multiplex PCR. A multiplex PCR assay on genomic DNA amplified the CDR3 region of rearranged TCR beta genes. Amplified TCR beta libraries were sequenced as 87-base-pair reads on the Illumina HiSeq System. The study's processing was this. Across the roughly 700 repertoires, a later analysis counted 80 million or so unique TCR beta chains, 9.5 million to 12 million of which were shared by at least two donors. Raw reads were error-corrected and collapsed into unique sequences with a nearest-neighbor algorithm that merged closely related sequences to remove PCR and sequencing errors. Alignment of CDR3 sequences to IMGT reference sequences was used to assign V, D and J gene segments. Each retained sequence needed at least a six-nucleotide match to both a V gene segment and a J gene segment. Rearrangements were called productive when the CDR3 lacked stop codons and stayed in frame with V and J; all others were non-productive. CDR3 was defined according to IMGT convention as the region running from the second conserved V-encoded cysteine to the conserved J-encoded phenylalanine. The earlier analysis of 587 of the donors excluded sequences that lacked an unambiguous match to a single V gene segment. An earlier analysis of 587 of the donors classified V segments as functional when productive rearrangements were above 56.7% and as segregating when the standard deviation between donors was above 5%. A statistical classification framework was built for diagnosing cytomegalovirus status from the catalog of TCR beta chain sequences. A later analysis assigned V and J genes by comparing TCR nucleotide sequences with IMGT/GENE-DB human TR gene sequences. The TCRdist pipeline was used in a later analysis to assign CDR3 sequences and most-parsimonious VDJ recombination scenarios. In a later analysis, each TCR beta chain was defined by its CDR3 amino acid sequence together with its V-gene family, and reads without a unique V-gene family were excluded. To address suspected cross-contamination and a sequencing artifact, a later analysis removed 550 to 750 highly shared, low-generation-probability nucleotide sequences. For each public chain, a later analysis derived a clonal expansion index from normalized ranks of inferred template counts within each repertoire. Generation probabilities in a later analysis came from a VDJ recombination model fitted to out-of-frame rearrangements, and those results were checked against IGoR. In a later analysis, hypergeometric tests were used to score TCR-TCR, TCR-HLA and TCR-CMV co-occurrence, with a repertoire-size bias correction applied to TCR pairs. False discovery rates were estimated in a later analysis by permuting HLA or CMV assignments 20 times. A later analysis grouped co-occurring TCRs with DBSCAN, adding TCRdist sequence similarity when clustering within HLA-allele-positive subsets. Repertoires with fewer than 30,000 or more than 120,000 public chains, plus five repertoires with anomalous nucleotide sharing, were excluded from co-occurrence clustering. TCRdb obtained this table from immuneACCESS and retained in-frame rearrangements with V and J assigned. These tables miss some clones; where compared with another copy, unresolved V genes account for less than half of the shortfall, and the remainder is unexplained. The V and J calls and the clone size are those of that table, but D and trimming were determined from the DNA. Counted in this sample were about 90,000 clones; about 73% of them appeared once. About 14% of the sample is in the top ten clones.

The cohort was made up of 666 healthy bone marrow donors. At the time of sampling, every cohort member was nominally healthy, though immune exposures that went unrecorded were likely present. The donor was CMV seropositive and was included in the group of 270 or so seropositive cohort members. A peripheral blood sample was provided by each donor, and peripheral blood mononuclear cells were used for TCR beta sequencing. The Qiagen DNeasy Blood Extraction Kit was used to extract genomic DNA from the blood cell samples. With respect to this clone: No cognate antigen has been identified for it. Nothing much larger sits one base from this clone, and base qualities are not available.

The receptor was isolated from a woman aged 45 to 65 in good health and CMV-seropositive. The sequencing sample was made of PBMCs.

The DNA is as follows: TGTGCCAGCAGCTTAGGACCCGGGGCGGGGGAGACCCAGTACTTC. This encodes CASSLGPGAGETQYF. The chain links TRBV5-4 with TRBJ2-5; TRBD2 is a possible D gene, resting on 6 matching bases. Deletion took 2 bases off V and 5 bases off J, with a span of 16 bases between the germline ends. The cysteine opens and the phenylalanine closes a CDR3 of 15 amino acids. This entry keeps only the CDR3 DNA: 45 bases, framed from base 1. From a lookup of the germline V gene (reference sequence), CDR1 and CDR2 are SGHNT and YYREEE.